These 30 T cell receptor beta chains were sequenced from one sample in a study of cytotoxic CD8 clonotypes in ibrutinib-treated CLL. Libraries were prepared by immunoSEQ multiplex PCR; TCRdb keeps only in-frame clonotypes and omits some of them. The data show 150,000 to 200,000 clones, 70% to 85% seen once. The source was PBMCs, collected after 24 months of ibrutinib treatment. The receptors originated from a human donor with chronic lymphocytic leukemia.

The chain uses TRBV2 and TRBJ1-2; D ambiguous. Trimming stripped 2 bases from V and 8 bases from J, with 15 bases between. Germline-derived CDR1 and CDR2 are SNHLY and FYNNEI. The CDR3 extends over 14 amino acids. The CDR3 reads CASSENEAVWGYTF. In DNA form, the CDR3 reads TGTGCCAGCAGTGAAAACGAGGCGGTCTGGGGCTACACCTTC.

The V call is TRBV7-9, the J call TRBJ2-5, with TRBD1 identical over 8 bases. The CDR3 loop spans 16 amino acids. Germline values: CDR1 SEHNR, CDR2 FQNEAQ (reference sequence). With V trimmed by 3 bases and J by 2 bases, 8 bases remained unmatched. The DNA of the CDR3 is TGTGCCAGCAGCTTGCCTCAGGGGGCCAATCAAGAGACCCAGTACTTC. Translating it yields CASSLPQGANQETQYF.

The chain couples TRBV18 to TRBJ1-1; no clear D. The CDR3 totals 16 residues. The germline gives CDR1 KGHSH, CDR2 LQKENI. V was trimmed by 3 bases and J by 0 bases, leaving 14 bases between them. The CDR3 coding sequence is TGTGCCAGCTCACCTCCCGCATTACTCGTGAACACTGAAGCTTTCTTT. Translated, it gives CASSPPALLVNTEAFF.

The V gene is TRBV23-1, the J gene TRBJ1-2; TRBD1 is a possible D gene (6 bases). TRBV23-1 carries the ORF label, with uncertain function. The V and J ends lost 0 bases and 8 bases respectively, with 16 bases between them. The CDR3 runs 15 residues. The CDR3 loop is CASSQSFVGAQGYTF. The CDR3 coding sequence is TGCGCCAGCAGTCAATCGTTTGTGGGGGCGCAGGGCTACACCTTC.

The chain links TRBV7-9 to TRBJ1-1; D unclear. V was trimmed by 0 bases and J by 0 bases, leaving 8 bases between them. CDR1 is SEHNR, CDR2 FQNEAQ, per germline (reference sequence). The CDR3 consists of 15 residues. The CDR3 is CASSLAYGVNTEAFF. DNA of the CDR3: TGTGCCAGCAGCTTAGCCTACGGAGTGAACACTGAAGCTTTCTTT.

The chain couples TRBV9 to TRBJ2-7; 8 nucleotides line up with TRBD2. CDR3 size: 13 residues. Germline V lookup: CDR1 SGDLS, CDR2 YYNGEE. V was clipped by 3 bases and J by 2 bases; unmatched bases: 1. Here the CDR3 DNA reads TGTGCCAGCAGCGGCGGGGGGACCTACGAGCAGTACTTC. As protein: CASSGGGTYEQYF.

The CDR3 DNA is TGTGCCAGCAGTTTGGGACACTCCTACGAGCAGTACTTC. Translation: CASSLGHSYEQYF. The genes are TRBV27 and TRBJ2-7; tentative D call: TRBD1 (6 bases). Germline V gene lookup returns CDR1 MNHEY and CDR2 SMNVEV (reference sequence). This CDR3 has 13 amino acids. V shed 3 bases and J shed 0 bases, with 6 bases lying between them.

The CDR3 here is CASSLQDRTDTQYF. Written as DNA, the CDR3 is TGTGCCAGCAGCTTGCAGGACAGAACAGATACGCAGTATTTT. This chain uses TRBV5-4 with TRBJ2-3; tentatively, D is TRBD1 (6 bases). CDR1 is SGHNT, CDR2 YYREEE, per germline (reference sequence). The CDR3 contains 14 residues. V was shortened by 1 base and J by 3 bases, with 9 bases between the two germline ends.

The chain combines TRBV18 with TRBJ2-7, with a tentative D call TRBD2 (5 bases). CDR3 length: 15 amino acids. With 2 bases removed from V and 3 bases from J, the gap between germline ends came to 14 bases. The germline V gene has CDR1 KGHSH and CDR2 LQKENI. CDR3 in DNA: TGTGCCAGCTCACCAACCCGGACTCGGCTCTACGAGCAGTACTTC. Residues: CASSPTRTRLYEQYF.

V gene TRBV7-2 combines with J gene TRBJ1-3; 7 nucleotides align to TRBD1. The V and J ends lost 4 bases and 0 bases, in that order; junction bases with no gene match: 12. Germline assignment: CDR1 SGHTA and CDR2 FQGNSA. The CDR3 has 18 residues. The CDR3 sequence: CASSSALKGADSGNTIYF. In DNA, the CDR3 is TGTGCCAGCAGCTCCGCTCTTAAGGGGGCGGACTCTGGAAACACCATATATTTT.

V usage is TRBV2 and J usage is TRBJ1-5, with TRBD1 matching 9 bases. Unmatched junction bases numbered 10, after V lost 6 bases and J lost 7 bases. The germline gives CDR1 SNHLY, CDR2 FYNNEI. CDR3 length: 15 amino acids. The CDR3: CASRPKTGGGQPQHF. In DNA form, the CDR3 reads TGTGCCAGCAGGCCTAAGACAGGGGGGGGACAGCCCCAGCATTTT.

This clone qualifies as medium-sized. In DNA, the CDR3 is TGTGCCTGGAAGCGGTCTGGAAACACCATATATTTT. Residues: CAWKRSGNTIYF. V is TRBV30 and J is TRBJ1-3; D not certain. V was cut by 4 bases and J by 1 base, with 5 bases left in between. CDR1 and CDR2 (germline): GTSNPN, SVGIG (reference sequence). There are 12 residues in the CDR3.

The DNA of the CDR3 is TGTGCCAGCAGTTTCCCGGTCTTGGACAGCTCCTATCAGCCCCAGCATTTT. The encoded protein is CASSFPVLDSSYQPQHF. The chain employs TRBV28 and TRBJ1-5; TRBD1 is a possible D gene (6 bases). Germline assignment: CDR1 MDHEN and CDR2 SYDVKM. The CDR3 is 17 amino acids. Trimming took off 3 bases at V and 5 bases at J, with 20 bases between the two ends.

This chain links TRBV10-2 with TRBJ2-2; D is unclear. CDR3 size: 14 residues. Germline CDR1 and CDR2: WSHSY and SAAADI. Trimming shortened V by 0 bases and J by 5 bases, and 7 bases separated the two germline ends. CDR3 in DNA: TGCGCCAGCAGTGAGTCGAGAGGAACCGGGGAGCTGTTTTTT. Amino acids: CASSESRGTGELFF.

The rearrangement links TRBV30 to TRBJ2-3; 8 bases line up with TRBD2. CDR3 size: 16 residues. Germline CDR1 reads GTSNPN; CDR2 reads SVGIG (reference sequence). Trimming took 1 base from V and 6 from J; bases not matched to a gene: 12. Written as DNA, the CDR3 is TGTGCCTGGAGTGCCTCCACTAGCGGATCACGGGATACGCAGTATTTT. Its translation: CAWSASTSGSRDTQYF.

The chain couples TRBV23-1 to TRBJ2-3; D might be TRBD2 (5 bases). TRBV23-1 is an ORF; its function is uncertain. V was trimmed by 2 bases and J by 7 bases, leaving 10 bases between them. The CDR3 has 13 residues. The CDR3 sequence is CASSQGRGNTQYF. For the CDR3, the DNA is TGCGCCAGCAGTCAAGGGAGAGGAAATACGCAGTATTTT.

In its sample, this clone was seen once. The chain joins TRBV6-5 to TRBJ1-1; maybe TRBD1 (5 bases). Germline V lookup: CDR1 MNHEY, CDR2 SVGAGI. V dropped 8 bases and J dropped 1 base, with 8 bases sitting between them. The CDR3 is 12 amino acids. CDR3 sequence: CASDSTNTEAFF. The CDR3 DNA reads TGTGCCAGCGACAGCACGAACACTGAAGCTTTCTTT.

This sequence joins TRBV15 and TRBJ1-3; no clear D gene. V shed 3 bases and J shed 0 bases, with 12 bases lying between them. The germline gives CDR1 LNHNV, CDR2 YYDKDF (reference sequence). The CDR3 runs to 16 residues. The CDR3 DNA is TGTGCCACCAGCAGGGGCGGACGGAGCTCTGGAAACACCATATATTTT. Protein sequence: CATSRGGRSSGNTIYF.

The genes are TRBV7-6 and TRBJ2-3; 10 nucleotides match TRBD2. Unmatched junction bases numbered 5, after V lost 3 bases and J lost 5 bases. The CDR3 is 15 amino acids. Germline lookup yields CDR1 SGHVS and CDR2 FNYEAQ. The CDR3 here is CASSFRSGGGDTQYF. The CDR3 nucleotides are TGTGCCAGCAGCTTCCGGAGCGGGGGGGGAGATACGCAGTATTTT.

V and J are TRBV7-2 and TRBJ1-2; TRBD1 matches 7 bases. The CDR3 is 16 residues long. Losses at the gene ends were 0 bases for V and 6 bases for J; bases not matched to a gene: 10. Germline-derived CDR1 and CDR2 are SGHTA and FQGNSA. CDR3 bases: TGTGCCAGCAGCTTAGCGCTTCAGGGGGTAGGGAATGGCTACACCTTC. Protein sequence: CASSLALQGVGNGYTF.

Remarks on this clone: At one boundary the junction diverges from the germline segment, which might be a read error. Different DNA sequences within this sample yield the same CDR3. This sequence joins TRBV2 and TRBJ1-5; TRBD1 matches 10 bases. Germline lookup yields CDR1 SNHLY and CDR2 FYNNEI. The length of the CDR3 is 13 residues. CDR3 sequence reads: CASSSGTGAPQHF. For the CDR3, the DNA is TGTGCCAGCAGTTCCGGGACAGGGGCGCCCCAGCACTTT.

This sequence joins TRBV5-1 and TRBJ1-3; D not certain. Trimming shortened V by 5 bases and J by 4 bases, and 16 bases separated the two germline ends. The germline V gene encodes CDR1 SGHRS and CDR2 YFSETQ. CDR3 size: 15 residues. The CDR3 loop is CASSPSTGPGNTIYF. CDR3 coding DNA: TGCGCCAGCAGTCCAAGTACGGGTCCAGGAAACACCATATATTTT. Complete variable domain (other parts from reference TRBV5-1 and TRBJ1-3): KAGVTQTPRYLIKTRGQQVTLSCSPISGHRSVSWYQQTPGQGLQFLFEYFSETQRNKGNFPGRFSGRQFSNSRSEMNVSTLELGDSALYLCASSPSTGPGNTIYFGEGSWLTVV.

J is TRBJ1-5 and V is TRBV4-1; TRBD1 matches at 7 bases. The J segment lost 5 bases and the V segment lost 4 bases, leaving 17 bases of the junction unmatched. Germline CDR1 is MGHRA and CDR2 is YSYEKL. The CDR3 has 18 amino acids. The CDR3 coding sequence is TGCGCCAGCAGCCCGGGGGTCTATGACAGGGCGGAAGATCAGCCCCAGCATTTT. Translation: CASSPGVYDRAEDQPQHF.

CDR3 DNA sequence: TGTGCCAGCAGCCCGACTAGCGGGAGATCCCCCTACAATGAGCAGTTCTTC. The encoded protein is CASSPTSGRSPYNEQFF. The gene calls are TRBV5-6 and TRBJ2-1; 12 bases are shared with TRBD2. Germline trimming cut 4 bases from V and 2 bases from J; bases unmatched to any gene: 7. The CDR3 is 17 amino acids. In germline, CDR1 is SGHDT, CDR2 YYEEEE.

This clone was recorded once. The rearrangement joins TRBV7-2 to TRBJ1-2, with a tentative D call TRBD1 (5 bases). Germline V gene data show CDR1 as SGHTA and CDR2 as FQGNSA. Trimming cost V 2 bases and J 3 bases, with 13 bases left between them. The CDR3 runs to 15 residues. CDR3 loop: CASSLSRVRDYGYTF. The CDR3 bases are TGTGCCAGCAGCTTATCCAGGGTGAGGGACTATGGCTACACCTTC.

The gene calls are TRBV7-9 and TRBJ2-5, with TRBD1 identical over 8 bases. This CDR3 is 15 amino acids long. V dropped 2 bases and J dropped 4; count of bases not matched to a gene: 6. Germline V CDR1 and CDR2: SEHNR, FQNEAQ (reference sequence). In nucleotides, the CDR3 is TGTGCCAGCAGCTTACGCGCAGGGGGCGTAGAGACCCAGTACTTC. This codes for CASSLRAGGVETQYF.

CDR3: CASSNIVGSSYEQYF. The CDR3 DNA reads TGTGCCAGCAGTAATATAGTCGGTAGCTCCTACGAGCAGTACTTC. The V gene is TRBV6-4, the J gene TRBJ2-7; D not resolved. Per the germline V gene, CDR1 is MRHNA and CDR2 is SNTAGT. The V end lost 5 bases, the J end lost 0 bases, and 14 bases lay between the germline ends. This CDR3 has 15 residues.

In its sample, this clone was seen a few times. This chain connects TRBV30 to TRBJ1-5, with 9 bases lining up with TRBD1. The V gene's germline CDR1 is GTSNPN and CDR2 SVGIG (reference sequence). CDR3 size: 15 residues. The V segment lost 3 bases and the J segment 4 bases; nucleotides outside the gene matches: 7. The CDR3 reads CAWRTSGTGNQPQHF. CDR3 nucleotide sequence: TGTGCCTGGAGGACCTCCGGGACAGGGAATCAGCCCCAGCATTTT. The full variable domain, rest sourced from reference TRBV30 and TRBJ1-5, is SQTIHQWPATLVQPVGSPLSLECTVEGTSNPNLYWYRQAAGRGLQLLFYSVGIGQISSEVPQNLSASRPQDRQFILSSKKLLLSDSGFYLCAWRTSGTGNQPQHFGDGTRLSIL.

The chain couples TRBV14 to TRBJ2-7; the D is unclear. The germline V gene encodes CDR1 SGHDN and CDR2 FVKESK. There are 15 residues in the CDR3. V was clipped by 0 bases and J by 0 bases, with 9 bases between them. CDR3 bases: TGTGCCAGCAGCCAAGAGTATCGGAACTCCTACGAGCAGTACTTC. It translates to CASSQEYRNSYEQYF. The whole variable domain, remainder taken from reference TRBV14 and TRBJ2-7, is EAGVTQFPSHSVIEKGQTVTLRCDPISGHDNLYWYRRVMGKEIKFLLHFVKESKQDESGMPNNRFLAERTGGTYSTLKVQPAELEDSGVYFCASSQEYRNSYEQYFGPGTRLTVT.

This clone occurred once. The chain uses TRBV5-6 and TRBJ2-1; the match to TRBD1 covers 8 bases. This CDR3 region has 14 residues. Trimming took 2 bases from V and 7 from J; bases not matched to a gene: 5. Germline CDR1 reads SGHDT; CDR2 reads YYEEEE. CDR3 protein: CASSFYRGWNEQFF. In nucleotides, the CDR3 is TGTGCCAGCAGCTTTTACAGGGGGTGGAATGAGCAGTTCTTC.